This TCR beta chain came from a study of blood T cell repertoires in COVID-19. This clone was observed once. The CDR3 has 18 residues. The V gene lost 0 bases and the J gene lost 0 bases, with 15 bases spanning the gap. In germline, CDR1 is LGHDT, CDR2 YNNKEL (reference sequence). Assay used: immunoSEQ multiplex PCR; TCRdb lists only in-frame clones, some missing. This sample yields about 140,000 clones, of which 75% to 85% are seen a single time; under 3% belongs to the top ten. The clonotype comes from a man in his fifties with acute or convalescent COVID-19. The chain has TRBV3-1 (or the pseudogene TRBV3-2) and TRBJ2-1; tentative D call: TRBD2 (5 bases). The specimen was peripheral blood. The CDR3 here is CASSQEVPGESSYNEQFF. The CDR3 region has the DNA TGTGCCAGCAGCCAAGAGGTCCCCGGGGAGAGCTCCTACAATGAGCAGTTCTTC.